This T cell receptor beta chain came from a study of shared clonotypes between healthy human individuals. The CDR3 spans 15 residues. Germline CDR1 is SGHRS and CDR2 is YFSETQ. V lost 0 bases, J lost 2 bases, and 10 bases lay in between. Study-level points and caveats: Naive subsets typically showed greater estimated richness than memory subsets. Only blood underwent sampling, and tissue repertoires likely differ.

Only one count was recorded for this clone. Its antigen is not known. Generated by immunoSEQ multiplex PCR, the TCRdb table keeps only in-frame clones and is missing some. The sample yields about 1.5 million clones, roughly 96% seen once. The source of this sequence is a man aged 25 to 40 in good health. The chain employs TRBV5-1 and TRBJ2-3; D is unclear. The sample comprised naive CD4+ T cells sorted from blood. Subset indicated: CD45RA+ positively selected. The CDR3 here is CASSLDGYPTDTQYF. CDR3 nucleotides: TGCGCCAGCAGCTTGGATGGGTACCCCACAGATACGCAGTATTTT.